This T cell receptor beta chain was documented in a study of T cell repertoires in cytomegalovirus infection. CDR1 and CDR2 (germline): SGHDN, FVKESK. Deletions cut 0 bases from V and 7 bases from J, with 16 bases between. CDR3 size: 17 residues. Via MiXCR, TCRdb re-called the reads, giving one row per CDR3 protein. Among about 100,000 distinct CDR3 sequences listed, 23% were seen once. The sequencing sample was made of CD8+ T cells from PBMCs. The receptor comes from a human donor in good health (CMV status not recorded). Some clones in this sample may be carry-over from other donors' samples. V is TRBV14 and J is TRBJ1-6; D is unclear. The CDR3 is CASSQDKGQIPNSPLHF. The CDR3 DNA reads TGTGCCAGCAGCCAAGATAAGGGTCAGATCCCCAATTCACCCCTCCACTTT.